Listed below are T cell receptor beta chains from one sample, sequenced in a study of T cell repertoires in cytomegalovirus infection. One entry per CDR3 protein, called by TCRdb with MiXCR from the reads. The data contain 680,000 or so distinct CDR3 sequences, 35% of them singletons. Sequences were obtained from PBMCs. The receptors originated from a human donor in good health (CMV status not recorded). Some clones in this sample may be carry-over from other donors' samples. The CDR3 runs from the conserved cysteine through the conserved F or W. A D gene is named only where the DNA matches it firmly. For some rows the clone size is stated as once, few or many, or as a class when expanded; others skip it.

v_gene	len	abundance	j_gene	d_gene	CDR3nt	CDR3aa
TRBV28	17	.	TRBJ2-2	TRBD2	TGTGCCAGCAGGTTTCCGGGACTAGCGGGAGCCACCGGGGAGCTGTTTTTT	CASRFPGLAGATGELFF
TRBV12-5	18	.	TRBJ2-6	.	TGTGCTAGTGGTTACTCCAGGGTTGGATCTGAAGGGGCCAACGTCCTGACTTTC	CASGYSRVGSEGANVLTF
TRBV7-2	14	many	TRBJ1-5	TRBD1	TGTGCCAGCAGCTTTGGACAGGTCCATCAGCCCCAGCATTTT	CASSFGQVHQPQHF
TRBV19	15	few	TRBJ2-5	.	TGTGCCAGTAGTATAGCCGGGACCGTTGGGGAGACCCAGTACTTC	CASSIAGTVGETQYF
TRBV6-7	16	.	TRBJ1-5	.	TGTGCCAGCAGTTACTCGACTGTCCAGGGGAATCAGCCCCAGCATTTT	CASSYSTVQGNQPQHF
TRBV27	17	few	TRBJ1-4	TRBD1	TGTGCCAGCAGTTTGAGTATATTGGGACAGGGGAAGGAAAAACTGTTTTTT	CASSLSILGQGKEKLFF
TRBV19	15	.	TRBJ2-2	TRBD1	TGTGCCAGTAGTCCTACCGGGACAGGGACCGGGGAGCTGTTTTTT	CASSPTGTGTGELFF
TRBV20-1	15	.	TRBJ2-7	TRBD2	TGCAGTGCTAGAGATCGGACAGCGGGGGGGCGCGAGCAGTACTTC	CSARDRTAGGREQYF
TRBV12-5	15	.	TRBJ1-2	TRBD1	TGTGCTAGTGGTTTGGCATCACAGGGGGTCTATGGCTACACCTTC	CASGLASQGVYGYTF
TRBV7-8	16	.	TRBJ2-1	TRBD2	TGTGCCAGCAGCTCTTCTTTAGCGGGATCCTACAATGAGCAGTTCTTC	CASSSSLAGSYNEQFF
TRBV7-9	18	many	TRBJ2-1	TRBD1	TGTGCCAGCAGCTTATGGCGACTCCGGGACAGGGCTTACAATGAGCAGTTCTTC	CASSLWRLRDRAYNEQFF
TRBV28	15	.	TRBJ1-5	.	TGTGCCAGCAGTCCGACGAGTTATAGCAATCAGCCCCAGCATTTT	CASSPTSYSNQPQHF
TRBV4-1	17	few	TRBJ2-3	TRBD2	TGCGCCAGCAGCCAAGTCGGTCGCGGGGGGGCCGGAGATACGCAGTATTTT	CASSQVGRGGAGDTQYF
TRBV7-2	15	few	TRBJ2-7	TRBD1	TGTGCCAGCAGTACCCAGGGACAGGGTAGGGACGAGCAGTACTTC	CASSTQGQGRDEQYF
TRBV28	11	few	TRBJ2-1	TRBD2	TGTGCCAGCAGCGGGGGACTAGCCCTTTTCTTC	CASSGGLALFF
TRBV4-1	16	few	TRBJ1-4	.	TGCGCCAGCAGCCATGGGATGGGGTCCATTAATGAAAAACTGTTTTTT	CASSHGMGSINEKLFF
TRBV28	12	few	TRBJ1-6	.	TGTGCCAGCAGTGCACTCAACTCACCCCTCCACTTT	CASSALNSPLHF
TRBV28	15	few	TRBJ1-4	.	TGTGCCAGCAGCCCAGAGGGATCGAGAGGTGAAAAACTGTTTTTT	CASSPEGSRGEKLFF
TRBV28	15	few	TRBJ2-7	.	TGTGCCAGCAGTTTTATGAGGTCGCTATCCTACGAGCAGTACTTC	CASSFMRSLSYEQYF
TRBV7-9	15	few	TRBJ2-3	TRBD1	TGTGCCAGCAGCGGGGGACAGCCGAGCACAGATACGCAGTATTTT	CASSGGQPSTDTQYF
TRBV7-2	16	many	TRBJ1-1	.	TGTGCCAGCAGCCGCCCTCCCAGGGACGCGGCTTCTGAAGCTTTCTTT	CASSRPPRDAASEAFF
TRBV28	17	.	TRBJ2-7	.	TGTGCCAGCAGTTTATTGGAAGTGGAAGACAAGACCTACGAGCAGTACTTC	CASSLLEVEDKTYEQYF
TRBV6-1	15	.	TRBJ1-6	.	TGTGCCAGCAGTGAAACGCAACCATCCTATTCACCCCTCCACTTT	CASSETQPSYSPLHF